The clone carrying this TCR beta chain was detected ten times or more. What it binds is unknown. The record originates from a study of T-cell reconstitution after alpha-beta-depleted transplantation in children. Study results and limitations: Expanded graft clones, several hundred of them, were reportedly the source of alpha-beta T cells about two months after transplant. At day 60, the high TCRbeta diversity found in some patients originated from recipient T cells and thymic progenitors that had survived. Among T cells one year after transplant, newly produced cells accounted for most counts and diversity.

Unique molecular identifiers were used in preparing the TCRbeta library. TCRdb itself ran the PCR reads through MiXCR, one entry per CDR3 protein. The repertoire holds over 150,000 distinct CDR3 sequences, with around 7% as singletons. V gave up 1 base and J gave up 4 bases, with 11 bases separating them. The CDR3 consists of 14 residues. Per the germline V gene, CDR1 is SGHRS and CDR2 is YFSETQ. The V gene is TRBV5-1, the J gene TRBJ2-5; D tentatively reads TRBD1 or TRBD2 (6 bases each). The TCR sequence derives from a boy aged 2 to 10 with acute lymphoblastic leukemia, due to receive a stem cell transplant. The sample here was PBMCs, taken before TCRalphabeta/CD19-depleted stem cell transplant. CDR3 nucleotides: TGCGCCAGCAGCTTGCGGGGGCCGGGAGAGACCCAGTACTTC. The encoded protein is CASSLRGPGETQYF.